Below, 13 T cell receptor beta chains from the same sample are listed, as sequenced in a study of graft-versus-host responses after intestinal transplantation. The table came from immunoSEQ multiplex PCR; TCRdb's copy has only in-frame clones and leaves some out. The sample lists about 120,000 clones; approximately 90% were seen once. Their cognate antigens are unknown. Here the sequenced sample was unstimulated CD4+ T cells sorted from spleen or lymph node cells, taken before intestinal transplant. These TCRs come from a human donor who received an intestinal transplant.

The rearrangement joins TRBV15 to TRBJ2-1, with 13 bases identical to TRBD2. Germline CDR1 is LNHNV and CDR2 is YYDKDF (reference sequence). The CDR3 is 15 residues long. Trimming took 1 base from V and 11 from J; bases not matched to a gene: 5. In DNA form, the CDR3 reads TGTGCCACCAGCAGAGTTGGACTAGCGGGAGTTCAGCAGTTCTTC. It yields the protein CATSRVGLAGVQQFF. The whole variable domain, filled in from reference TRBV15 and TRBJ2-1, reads DAMVIQNPRYQVTQFGKPVTLSCSQTLNHNVMYWYQQKSSQAPKLLFHYYDKDFNNEADTPDNFQSRRPNTSFCFLDIRSPGLGDTAMYLCATSRVGLAGVQQFFGPGTRLTVL.

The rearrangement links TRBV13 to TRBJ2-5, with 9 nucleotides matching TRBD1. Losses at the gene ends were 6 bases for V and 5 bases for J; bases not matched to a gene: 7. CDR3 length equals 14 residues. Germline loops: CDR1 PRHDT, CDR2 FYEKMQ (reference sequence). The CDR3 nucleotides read TGTGCCAGCAGTTCCAGGGGGACAGGGGAGACCCAGTACTTC. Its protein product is CASSSRGTGETQYF.

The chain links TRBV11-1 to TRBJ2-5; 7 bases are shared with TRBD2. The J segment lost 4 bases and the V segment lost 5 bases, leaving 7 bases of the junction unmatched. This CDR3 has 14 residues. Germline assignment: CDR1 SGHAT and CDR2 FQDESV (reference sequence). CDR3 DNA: TGTGCCAGCAGCCGAGGGTCTAGCGGAGAGACCCAGTACTTC. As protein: CASSRGSSGETQYF.

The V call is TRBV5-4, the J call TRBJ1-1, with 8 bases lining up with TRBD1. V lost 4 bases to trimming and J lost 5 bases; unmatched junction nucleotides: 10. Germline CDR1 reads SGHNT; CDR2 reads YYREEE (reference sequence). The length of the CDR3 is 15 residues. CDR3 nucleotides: TGTGCCAGCAGCATTAGGACAGGGAAGGGGACTGAAGCTTTCTTT. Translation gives CASSIRTGKGTEAFF. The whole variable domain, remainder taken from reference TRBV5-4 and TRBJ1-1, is ETGVTQSPTHLIKTRGQQVTLRCSSQSGHNTVSWYQQALGQGPQFIFQYYREEENGRGNFPPRFSGLQFPNYSSELNVNALELDDSALYLCASSIRTGKGTEAFFGQGTRLTVV.

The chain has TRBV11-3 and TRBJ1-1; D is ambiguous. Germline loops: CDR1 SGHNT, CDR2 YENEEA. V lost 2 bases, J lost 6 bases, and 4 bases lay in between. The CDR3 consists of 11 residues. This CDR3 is CASSLQAEAFF. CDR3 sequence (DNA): TGTGCCAGCAGCTTACAGGCTGAAGCTTTCTTT.

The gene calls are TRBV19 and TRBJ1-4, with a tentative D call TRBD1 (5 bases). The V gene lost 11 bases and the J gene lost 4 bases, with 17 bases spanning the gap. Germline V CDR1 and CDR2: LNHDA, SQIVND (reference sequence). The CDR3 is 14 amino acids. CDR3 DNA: TGTGCCTCAAAGGTGACAGCAAGTAATGAAAAACTGTTTTTT. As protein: CASKVTASNEKLFF.

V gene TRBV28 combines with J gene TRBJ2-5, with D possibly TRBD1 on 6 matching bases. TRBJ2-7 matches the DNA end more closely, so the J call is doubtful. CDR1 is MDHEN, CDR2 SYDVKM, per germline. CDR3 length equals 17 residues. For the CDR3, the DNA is TGTGCCAGCAGTCGACTTATTTCCGGGACACCTAACTACGAGCAGTACTTC. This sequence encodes CASSRLISGTPNYEQYF.

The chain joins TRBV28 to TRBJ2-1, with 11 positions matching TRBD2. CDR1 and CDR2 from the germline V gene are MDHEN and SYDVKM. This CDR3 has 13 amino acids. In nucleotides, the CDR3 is TGTGCTTCGGGACTAGCGGATGACAATGAGCAGTTCTTC. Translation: CASGLADDNEQFF.

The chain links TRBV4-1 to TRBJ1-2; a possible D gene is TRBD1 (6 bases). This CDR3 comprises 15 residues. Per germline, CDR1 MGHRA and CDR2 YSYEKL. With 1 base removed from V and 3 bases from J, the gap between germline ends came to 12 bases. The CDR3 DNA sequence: TGCGCCAGCAGCCAAGTTGGGCAGGGGCACTATGGCTACACCTTC. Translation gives CASSQVGQGHYGYTF.

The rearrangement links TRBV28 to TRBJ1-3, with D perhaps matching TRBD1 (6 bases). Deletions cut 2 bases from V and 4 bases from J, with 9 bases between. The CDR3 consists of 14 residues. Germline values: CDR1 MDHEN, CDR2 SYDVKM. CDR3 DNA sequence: TGTGCCAGCAGTTTAGGACAGCCAGGAAACACCATATATTTT. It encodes CASSLGQPGNTIYF.

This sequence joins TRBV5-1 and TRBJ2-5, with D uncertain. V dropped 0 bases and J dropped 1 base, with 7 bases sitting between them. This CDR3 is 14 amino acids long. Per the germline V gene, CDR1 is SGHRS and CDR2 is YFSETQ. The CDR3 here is CASSLAQLQETQYF. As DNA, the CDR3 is TGCGCCAGCAGCTTGGCTCAACTCCAAGAGACCCAGTACTTC. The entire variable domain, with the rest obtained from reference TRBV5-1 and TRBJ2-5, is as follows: KAGVTQTPRYLIKTRGQQVTLSCSPISGHRSVSWYQQTPGQGLQFLFEYFSETQRNKGNFPGRFSGRQFSNSRSEMNVSTLELGDSALYLCASSLAQLQETQYFGPGTRLLVL.

In nucleotides, the CDR3 is TGCGCCAGCAGTGAGGATGCTAGCGAAGAGACCCAGTACTTC. Protein: CASSEDASEETQYF. The chain joins TRBV10-1 to TRBJ2-5, with D possibly matching TRBD2 (6 bases). The germline gives CDR1 WNHNN, CDR2 SYGVQD (reference sequence). This CDR3 spans 14 amino acids. V lost 2 bases, J lost 3 bases, and 10 bases lay in between.

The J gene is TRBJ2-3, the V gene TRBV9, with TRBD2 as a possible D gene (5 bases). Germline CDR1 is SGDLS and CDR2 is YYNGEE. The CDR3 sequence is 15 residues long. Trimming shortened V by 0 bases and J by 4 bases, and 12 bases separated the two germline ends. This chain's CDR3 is CASSVAPLASDTQYF. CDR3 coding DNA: TGTGCCAGCAGCGTAGCCCCCCTAGCATCAGATACGCAGTATTTT.